The source of this TCR beta chain is a study of blood T cell repertoires in COVID-19. Libraries were prepared by immunoSEQ multiplex PCR; TCRdb keeps only in-frame clonotypes and omits some of them. The sample yields 200,000 to 250,000 clones, approximately 90% seen once. This CDR3 has 12 residues. CDR1 is LNHDA and CDR2 is SQIVND in the germline V gene (reference sequence). V lost 3 bases and J 3 bases, leaving 6 bases between the germline ends. The sequencing input was peripheral blood. The V and J genes are TRBV19 and TRBJ2-7; D not resolved. This receptor was taken from a woman between 18 and 29 years old who had recovered from COVID-19. CDR3 bases: TGTGCCAGTAGTATCTACGGCTACGAGCAGTACTTC. As protein: CASSIYGYEQYF.